The clone carrying this TCR beta chain is a singleton in its sample. What it recognizes is unknown. This sample stems from a study of memory B cells and T cells in multiple sclerosis. Whole-study findings and limits: Clone-set sizes differed between compartments, so shared clonotype counts needed normalization.

The table came from immunoSEQ multiplex PCR; TCRdb's copy has only in-frame clones and leaves some out. The data show over 6,500 clones, roughly 53% seen once. The V segment lost 6 bases and the J segment 2 bases; nucleotides outside the gene matches: 12. The CDR3 loop spans 15 amino acids. Germline V gene lookup returns CDR1 SQVTM and CDR2 ANQGSEA. The sample was memory (CD45RO+) CD8+ T cells from blood. The sequence came from a human donor with multiple sclerosis. This chain uses TRBV29-1 with TRBJ2-7, with 8 bases fitting TRBD1. The CDR3 is CSVKDPTGGTYEQYF. CDR3 DNA sequence: TGCAGCGTCAAAGATCCAACAGGGGGGACCTACGAGCAGTACTTC.